The rows below give T cell receptor beta chains drawn from one sample of a study of T cell responses to AZD1222 COVID-19 vaccine. Only in-frame clones appear in the TCRdb table, and some are missing; sequencing was by immunoSEQ multiplex PCR. The sample holds 100,000 or so clones; 85% to 90% are singletons and the top ten take 3% to 3.5%. The sample consisted of peripheral blood, taken on day 0 of AZD1222 vaccination. All receptors derive from an adult in good health. The CDR3 runs from the conserved cysteine through the conserved F or W. D genes are given only for firm matches. Clone size, where shown, is once, few, many, or a class for clones that have expanded.

abundance	v_gene	j_gene	d_gene	CDR3aa	CDR3nt
.	TRBV6-2/TRBV6-3	TRBJ2-4	.	CASSVPRDKNIQYF	TGTGCCAGCAGTGTCCCTAGGGACAAGAACATTCAGTACTTC
.	TRBV6-5	TRBJ1-5	.	CASSNLESSNQPQHF	TGTGCCAGCAGCAACCTCGAGTCCAGCAATCAGCCCCAGCATTTT
.	TRBV10-3	TRBJ1-2	.	CAISDARTAANYGYTF	TGTGCCATCAGTGACGCCCGGACAGCAGCTAACTATGGCTACACCTTC
.	TRBV7-8	TRBJ2-7	.	CASSLLRYEQYF	TGTGCCAGCAGCCTCCTTCGTTACGAGCAGTACTTC
.	TRBV11-2	TRBJ2-7	.	CASSIQGYEQYF	TGTGCCAGCAGTATACAGGGCTACGAGCAGTACTTC
.	TRBV6-5	TRBJ1-4	.	CASRSGAAWEKLFF	TGTGCCAGTCGAAGTGGGGCCGCTTGGGAAAAACTGTTTTTT
few	TRBV27	TRBJ1-2	.	CASSLRAGLSNYGYTF	TGTGCCAGCAGTTTACGGGCGGGGTTAAGTAACTATGGCTACACCTTC
.	TRBV7-2	TRBJ1-1	.	CASSLTGAGTEAFF	TGTGCCAGCAGCTTAACGGGGGCTGGGACTGAAGCTTTCTTT
.	TRBV5-4	TRBJ2-1	TRBD1	CASSLITFDRGFLNEQFF	TGTGCCAGCAGCTTGATAACATTCGACAGGGGGTTCCTCAATGAGCAGTTCTTC
.	TRBV5-1	TRBJ2-1	.	CASSTGTSNEQFF	TGCGCCAGCAGCACCGGGACCTCCAATGAGCAGTTCTTC
.	TRBV18	TRBJ1-5	.	CASSPQGDQPQHF	TGTGCCAGCTCACCACAGGGCGATCAGCCCCAGCATTTT
.	TRBV30	TRBJ2-5	.	CAWNRLRGGETQYF	TGTGCCTGGAATCGACTCAGGGGAGGGGAGACCCAGTACTTC
.	TRBV19	TRBJ1-2	TRBD1	CASRPRQGYGYTF	TGTGCCAGTAGGCCCAGACAGGGGTATGGCTACACCTTC
.	TRBV19	TRBJ1-5	.	CASRGIYRDSNQPQHF	TGTGCCAGTAGGGGGATTTACAGGGATAGCAATCAGCCCCAGCATTTT
once	TRBV28	TRBJ1-2	.	CASRTPLPGLHGYTF	TGTGCCAGCAGAACTCCCCTCCCTGGGCTACATGGCTACACCTTC
few	TRBV11-1	TRBJ2-2	TRBD1	CASSGSTGVTGELFF	TGTGCCAGCAGCGGATCGACAGGGGTAACCGGGGAGCTGTTTTTT
.	TRBV18	TRBJ2-7	TRBD1	CASSPGTGYEQYF	TGTGCCAGCTCACCAGGGACAGGGTACGAGCAGTACTTC
once	TRBV7-2	TRBJ1-5	.	CASSLEGFQPQHF	TGTGCCAGCAGCTTAGAGGGGTTTCAGCCCCAGCATTTT
.	TRBV2	TRBJ1-1	.	CASSRTENTEAFF	TGTGCCAGCAGTCGGACAGAGAACACTGAAGCTTTCTTT
.	TRBV28	TRBJ2-7	.	CASNSHGGSDSYEQYF	TGTGCCAGCAACTCACACGGCGGGTCAGACAGCTACGAGCAGTACTTC
.	TRBV3-1/TRBV3-2	TRBJ2-5	.	CASSPGWSFGVLQETQYF	TGTGCCAGCAGTCCGGGCTGGAGTTTTGGGGTACTCCAAGAGACCCAGTACTTC
.	TRBV5-5	TRBJ1-1	TRBD1	CASFTGAGGTEAFF	TGTGCCAGCTTTACGGGAGCAGGGGGAACTGAAGCTTTCTTT
.	TRBV7-8	TRBJ1-5	.	CASSLHSRISNQPQHF	TGTGCCAGCAGCTTACACTCGCGGATAAGCAATCAGCCCCAGCATTTT
.	TRBV7-2	TRBJ1-2	TRBD1	CASSQTSTGRVGYTF	TGTGCCAGCAGCCAAACTTCGACAGGGAGGGTGGGCTACACCTTC
.	TRBV14	TRBJ2-5	.	CASSQGLRAETQYF	TGTGCCAGCAGCCAAGGTCTGCGGGCAGAGACCCAGTACTTC
.	TRBV7-6	TRBJ1-1	.	CASSQYGGRRTEAFF	TGTGCCAGCAGCCAATACGGGGGACGTCGCACTGAAGCTTTCTTT
.	TRBV27	TRBJ1-1	TRBD1	CASSYDRALEAFF	TGTGCCAGCAGTTACGACAGGGCCCTTGAAGCTTTCTTT
.	TRBV6-5	TRBJ2-4	TRBD1	CASRDRGLSRNIQYF	TGTGCCAGCCGAGACAGGGGGCTCAGCAGAAACATTCAGTACTTC
.	TRBV18	TRBJ2-1	.	CASSPTLAGNEQFF	TGTGCCAGCTCACCCACCCTAGCAGGTAATGAGCAGTTCTTC
.	TRBV19	TRBJ2-6	.	CASSIFGRWTAGANVLTF	TGTGCCAGTAGTATTTTCGGTCGTTGGACGGCTGGGGCCAACGTCCTGACTTTC
.	TRBV7-3	TRBJ1-2	.	CASSLDEGRYGYTF	TGTGCCAGCAGCTTAGATGAGGGAAGGTATGGCTACACCTTC
.	TRBV5-1	TRBJ1-1	.	CASSWGTANPEAFF	TGCGCCAGCAGCTGGGGGACGGCCAACCCTGAAGCTTTCTTT